The rows below give T cell receptor beta chains drawn from one sample of a study of cytomegalovirus exposure and HLA in healthy donors. Produced via immunoSEQ multiplex PCR; TCRdb's table is partial and in-frame only. Its listing shows roughly 53,000 clones. The material sequenced was PBMCs. The receptors derive from a female donor in good health and CMV-seronegative. Both conserved end residues are part of each CDR3. D genes are given only for firm matches. The size entry is marked missing in some rows and otherwise reads once, few, many or a size class.

j_gene: TRBJ1-5; abundance: NA; d_gene: TRBD1; v_gene: TRBV6-5; CDR3aa: CASSYQRDSSPQHF; CDR3nt: TGTGCCAGCAGTTACCAGAGGGACAGCTCGCCCCAGCATTTT
j_gene: TRBJ2-7; abundance: NA; d_gene: TRBD1; v_gene: TRBV6-1; CDR3aa: CASSAGTGGGYEQYF; CDR3nt: TGTGCCAGCAGTGCAGGGACAGGGGGGGGCTACGAGCAGTACTTC
j_gene: TRBJ2-5; abundance: NA; d_gene: TRBD2; v_gene: TRBV5-1; CDR3aa: CASSSGLAGGRQETQYF; CDR3nt: TGCGCCAGCAGCTCGGGACTAGCGGGGGGCCGACAAGAGACCCAGTACTTC
j_gene: TRBJ1-5; abundance: NA; d_gene: NA; v_gene: TRBV6-1; CDR3aa: CASSEAGHRNQPQHF; CDR3nt: TGTGCCAGCAGTGAAGCGGGACACCGCAATCAGCCCCAGCATTTT
j_gene: TRBJ2-2; abundance: NA; d_gene: TRBD1; v_gene: TRBV19; CDR3aa: CASSPMGDSSTANTGELFF; CDR3nt: TGTGCCAGTAGTCCAATGGGGGACAGCTCGACGGCGAACACCGGGGAGCTGTTTTTT
j_gene: TRBJ1-3; abundance: NA; d_gene: NA; v_gene: TRBV5-4; CDR3aa: CASSRGGSYSGNTIYF; CDR3nt: TGTGCCAGCAGCCGAGGGGGTTCTTACTCTGGAAACACCATATATTTT
j_gene: TRBJ2-7; abundance: NA; d_gene: TRBD2; v_gene: TRBV29-1; CDR3aa: CSFLLAGRYEQYF; CDR3nt: TGCAGCTTTCTATTAGCGGGACGCTACGAGCAGTACTTC
j_gene: TRBJ2-3; abundance: NA; d_gene: TRBD2; v_gene: TRBV5-1; CDR3aa: CASSLISSGGVDTQYF; CDR3nt: TGCGCCAGCAGCTTGATCTCTAGCGGGGGAGTAGATACGCAGTATTTT
j_gene: TRBJ1-1; abundance: NA; d_gene: TRBD1; v_gene: TRBV7-2; CDR3aa: CASSLWTGQNTEAFF; CDR3nt: TGTGCCAGCAGCCTTTGGACAGGGCAGAACACTGAAGCTTTCTTT
j_gene: TRBJ2-1; abundance: NA; d_gene: NA; v_gene: TRBV19; CDR3aa: CASSPGSDNEQFF; CDR3nt: TGTGCCAGTAGTCCGGGGTCCGACAATGAGCAGTTCTTC
j_gene: TRBJ1-1; abundance: NA; d_gene: NA; v_gene: TRBV18; CDR3aa: CASSPGRGNTEAFF; CDR3nt: TGTGCCAGCTCACCCGGACGGGGGAACACTGAAGCTTTCTTT
j_gene: TRBJ2-7; abundance: NA; d_gene: NA; v_gene: TRBV12-2; CDR3aa: CASRRNNSGQGAEQYF; CDR3nt: TGTGCAAGTCGCCGAAACAATTCGGGACAGGGGGCCGAGCAGTACTTC
j_gene: TRBJ2-7; abundance: NA; d_gene: NA; v_gene: TRBV20-1; CDR3aa: CSASLGEQYF; CDR3nt: TGCAGTGCTAGTCTAGGCGAGCAGTACTTC
j_gene: TRBJ2-4; abundance: NA; d_gene: NA; v_gene: TRBV15; CDR3aa: CATSRDRGVQYF; CDR3nt: TGTGCCACCAGCAGAGATCGGGGTGTTCAGTACTTC
j_gene: TRBJ2-5; abundance: NA; d_gene: NA; v_gene: TRBV7-9; CDR3aa: CASSSPITQYF; CDR3nt: TGTGCCAGCAGCTCCCCCATTACCCAGTACTTC
j_gene: TRBJ1-2; abundance: NA; d_gene: NA; v_gene: TRBV9; CDR3aa: CASSVEPRSNGYTF; CDR3nt: TGTGCCAGCAGCGTAGAGCCCAGGTCGAATGGCTACACCTTC
j_gene: TRBJ1-4; abundance: NA; d_gene: NA; v_gene: TRBV7-9; CDR3aa: CACRAGSTEKLFF; CDR3nt: TGTGCCTGCAGGGCAGGGTCTACTGAAAAACTGTTTTTT
j_gene: TRBJ2-3; abundance: NA; d_gene: TRBD2; v_gene: TRBV15; CDR3aa: CATSSRGLAPDTQYF; CDR3nt: TGTGCCACTAGTTCCCGAGGACTAGCGCCAGATACGCAGTATTTT
j_gene: TRBJ1-3; abundance: NA; d_gene: NA; v_gene: TRBV6-5; CDR3aa: CASSPGVPGNTIYF; CDR3nt: TGTGCCAGCAGCCCAGGGGTGCCCGGAAACACCATATATTTT
j_gene: TRBJ1-5; abundance: NA; d_gene: TRBD1; v_gene: TRBV28; CDR3aa: CASSPDRFDNQPQHF; CDR3nt: TGTGCCAGCAGTCCGGACAGGTTTGACAATCAGCCCCAGCATTTT
j_gene: TRBJ1-2; abundance: NA; d_gene: TRBD1; v_gene: TRBV30; CDR3aa: CAWNLLRDRGLYGYTF; CDR3nt: TGTGCCTGGAATCTACTCCGGGACAGGGGACTCTATGGCTACACCTTC
j_gene: TRBJ1-3; abundance: NA; d_gene: NA; v_gene: TRBV27; CDR3aa: CASTSFRGKCGNTIYF; CDR3nt: TGTGCCAGCACCTCTTTCAGGGGTAAGTGTGGAAACACCATATATTTT
j_gene: TRBJ1-4; abundance: NA; d_gene: NA; v_gene: TRBV5-1; CDR3aa: CASSTRTDTEKLFF; CDR3nt: TGCGCCAGCAGCACTCGGACAGATACTGAAAAACTGTTTTTT
j_gene: TRBJ1-1; abundance: NA; d_gene: NA; v_gene: TRBV15; CDR3aa: CATSREGGVVKAFF; CDR3nt: TGTGCCACCAGCAGGGAGGGAGGGGTCGTAAAGGCTTTCTTT
j_gene: TRBJ1-1; abundance: NA; d_gene: TRBD1; v_gene: TRBV4-2; CDR3aa: CASSDRGRGTEAFF; CDR3nt: TGTGCCAGCAGCGACAGGGGGCGCGGGACTGAAGCTTTCTTT
j_gene: TRBJ2-5; abundance: NA; d_gene: NA; v_gene: TRBV6-5; CDR3aa: CASSYLSAQETQYF; CDR3nt: TGTGCCAGCAGTTACCTTAGCGCTCAAGAGACCCAGTACTTC
j_gene: TRBJ2-1; abundance: NA; d_gene: TRBD1; v_gene: TRBV6-6; CDR3aa: CASSYLRDRFREQFF; CDR3nt: TGTGCCAGCAGTTACTTGAGGGACAGGTTCAGGGAGCAGTTCTTC
j_gene: TRBJ2-7; abundance: NA; d_gene: TRBD1; v_gene: TRBV4-1; CDR3aa: CANGQGAYEQYF; CDR3nt: TGCGCCAATGGACAGGGGGCCTACGAGCAGTACTTC
j_gene: TRBJ1-2; abundance: NA; d_gene: NA; v_gene: TRBV27; CDR3aa: CASSFRRGEGYTF; CDR3nt: TGTGCCAGCAGTTTTCGGAGGGGCGAGGGCTACACCTTC
j_gene: TRBJ2-3; abundance: NA; d_gene: TRBD2; v_gene: TRBV28; CDR3aa: CASSPRGDLDTQYF; CDR3nt: TGTGCCAGCAGTCCCCGGGGGGACCTTGATACGCAGTATTTT
j_gene: TRBJ2-1; abundance: NA; d_gene: TRBD1; v_gene: TRBV2; CDR3aa: CASRPGQGYNEQFF; CDR3nt: TGTGCCAGCAGACCGGGACAGGGTTACAATGAGCAGTTCTTC
j_gene: TRBJ2-2; abundance: NA; d_gene: TRBD2; v_gene: TRBV5-4; CDR3aa: CASSLRFASGATNTGELFF; CDR3nt: TGTGCCAGCAGCCTTCGGTTTGCTAGCGGGGCAACGAACACCGGGGAGCTGTTTTTT
j_gene: TRBJ2-7; abundance: NA; d_gene: NA; v_gene: TRBV29-1; CDR3aa: CSVGYLDSYEQYF; CDR3nt: TGCAGCGTAGGTTATCTCGACAGTTACGAGCAGTACTTC
j_gene: TRBJ2-7; abundance: NA; d_gene: NA; v_gene: TRBV6-5; CDR3aa: CASRRSAGIEQYF; CDR3nt: TGTGCCAGCAGGCGTTCCGCGGGGATAGAGCAGTACTTC
j_gene: TRBJ1-5; abundance: NA; d_gene: TRBD1; v_gene: TRBV28; CDR3aa: CASSFRRQGNNQPQHF; CDR3nt: TGTGCCAGCAGTTTTCGAAGACAGGGGAACAATCAGCCCCAGCATTTT
j_gene: TRBJ1-5; abundance: NA; d_gene: NA; v_gene: TRBV9; CDR3aa: CASSAAGDQPQHF; CDR3nt: TGTGCCAGCAGCGCCGCCGGGGATCAGCCCCAGCATTTT
j_gene: TRBJ1-4; abundance: medium-sized; d_gene: NA; v_gene: TRBV29-1; CDR3aa: CSVVTTGRLFF; CDR3nt: TGCAGCGTTGTCACCACAGGTAGACTGTTTTTT
j_gene: TRBJ2-5; abundance: NA; d_gene: TRBD1; v_gene: TRBV30; CDR3aa: CAWSPSRGGYETQYF; CDR3nt: TGTGCCTGGAGTCCTTCACGAGGGGGCTATGAGACCCAGTACTTC
j_gene: TRBJ1-1; abundance: NA; d_gene: TRBD1; v_gene: TRBV7-9; CDR3aa: CASSDPGTGEMNTEAFF; CDR3nt: TGTGCCAGCAGCGACCCTGGGACAGGGGAAATGAACACTGAAGCTTTCTTT
j_gene: TRBJ1-2; abundance: NA; d_gene: NA; v_gene: TRBV19; CDR3aa: CASSHNPYGYTF; CDR3nt: TGTGCCAGTAGTCACAACCCCTATGGCTACACCTTC
j_gene: TRBJ2-3; abundance: NA; d_gene: TRBD2; v_gene: TRBV6-5; CDR3aa: CASSPGLRRSDTQYF; CDR3nt: TGTGCCAGCAGTCCGGGACTAAGAAGGTCAGATACGCAGTATTTT
j_gene: TRBJ1-1; abundance: NA; d_gene: NA; v_gene: TRBV6-1; CDR3aa: CASSENSPWGRRMNTEAFF; CDR3nt: TGTGCCAGCAGTGAAAACTCTCCTTGGGGGCGGCGCATGAACACTGAAGCTTTCTTT
j_gene: TRBJ1-5; abundance: NA; d_gene: NA; v_gene: TRBV6-1; CDR3aa: CAIKKGGNQPQHF; CDR3nt: TGTGCCATCAAAAAGGGAGGCAATCAGCCCCAGCATTTT
j_gene: TRBJ2-1; abundance: NA; d_gene: TRBD2; v_gene: TRBV7-9; CDR3aa: CASSAPPGLGGNEQFF; CDR3nt: TGTGCCAGCAGCGCCCCTCCGGGACTAGGGGGCAATGAGCAGTTCTTC
j_gene: TRBJ2-7; abundance: NA; d_gene: NA; v_gene: TRBV28; CDR3aa: CATYAPYEQYF; CDR3nt: TGTGCCACCTATGCCCCCTACGAGCAGTACTTC
j_gene: TRBJ1-2; abundance: NA; d_gene: TRBD1; v_gene: TRBV28; CDR3aa: CASSLGTGTLGYTF; CDR3nt: TGTGCCAGCAGTCTAGGGACAGGGACTTTGGGCTACACCTTC
j_gene: TRBJ2-1; abundance: NA; d_gene: TRBD2; v_gene: TRBV29-1; CDR3aa: CSVTSGDASNEQFF; CDR3nt: TGCAGCGTCACTAGCGGGGATGCCTCCAATGAGCAGTTCTTC
j_gene: TRBJ2-1; abundance: NA; d_gene: TRBD2; v_gene: TRBV5-1; CDR3aa: CASGAGTSGRNEQFF; CDR3nt: TGCGCCAGCGGCGCCGGGACTAGCGGGAGAAATGAGCAGTTCTTC
j_gene: TRBJ2-5; abundance: NA; d_gene: NA; v_gene: TRBV5-1; CDR3aa: CASSFDGAQTQYF; CDR3nt: TGCGCCAGCAGCTTCGATGGGGCCCAGACCCAGTACTTC
j_gene: TRBJ2-5; abundance: NA; d_gene: NA; v_gene: TRBV4-2; CDR3aa: CASSQDLEYRAQYF; CDR3nt: TGTGCCAGCAGCCAAGATCTCGAGTACCGGGCCCAGTACTTC
j_gene: TRBJ2-3; abundance: NA; d_gene: NA; v_gene: TRBV6-5; CDR3aa: CASTKTDTSTDTQYF; CDR3nt: TGTGCCAGCACTAAGACAGATACTAGCACAGATACGCAGTATTTT
j_gene: TRBJ1-1; abundance: NA; d_gene: TRBD1; v_gene: TRBV6-1; CDR3aa: CASSESFTGGMNTEAFF; CDR3nt: TGTGCCAGCAGTGAAAGTTTCACAGGGGGAATGAACACTGAAGCTTTCTTT